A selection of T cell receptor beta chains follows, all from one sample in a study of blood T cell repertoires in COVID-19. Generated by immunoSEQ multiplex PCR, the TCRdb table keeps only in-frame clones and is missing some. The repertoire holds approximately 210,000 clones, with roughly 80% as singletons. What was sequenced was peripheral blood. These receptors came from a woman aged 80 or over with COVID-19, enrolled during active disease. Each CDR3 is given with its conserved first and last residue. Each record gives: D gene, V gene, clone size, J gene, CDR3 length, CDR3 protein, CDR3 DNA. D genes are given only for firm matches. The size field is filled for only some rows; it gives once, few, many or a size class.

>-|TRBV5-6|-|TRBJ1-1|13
CASTSGGNTEAFF
TGTGCCAGCACGTCGGGGGGAAACACTGAAGCTTTCTTT
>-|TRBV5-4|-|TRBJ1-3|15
CASSFGGHFGNTIYF
TGTGCCAGCAGCTTCGGGGGGCACTTTGGAAACACCATATATTTT
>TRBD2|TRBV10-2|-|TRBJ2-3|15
CASTASGGWADTQYF
TGCGCCAGCACTGCTAGCGGGGGGTGGGCAGATACGCAGTATTTT
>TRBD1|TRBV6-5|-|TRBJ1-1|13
CASRTDRGREAFF
TGTGCCAGCAGAACGGACAGGGGGCGCGAAGCTTTCTTT
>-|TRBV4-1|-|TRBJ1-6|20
CASSQGRPSATARANSPLHF
TGCGCCAGCAGCCAAGGCCGCCCCTCCGCGACAGCCAGAGCCAATTCACCCCTCCACTTT
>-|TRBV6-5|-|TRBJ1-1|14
CASSRGTGKSEAFF
TGTGCCAGCAGCCGAGGAACAGGGAAGTCTGAAGCTTTCTTT
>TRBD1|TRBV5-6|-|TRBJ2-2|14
CASSLGQGAGELFF
TGTGCCAGCAGCTTGGGACAGGGAGCAGGGGAGCTGTTTTTT
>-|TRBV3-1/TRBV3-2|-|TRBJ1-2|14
CASTRGDQGHGYTF
TGTGCCAGCACCCGGGGGGATCAAGGACATGGCTACACCTTC
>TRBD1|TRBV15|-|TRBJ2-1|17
CATSREWGQLLYNEQFF
TGTGCCACCAGCAGAGAGTGGGGACAGTTGTTATACAATGAGCAGTTCTTC
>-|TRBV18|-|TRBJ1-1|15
CASSPIQGPNTEAFF
TGTGCCAGCTCACCAATACAGGGACCGAACACTGAAGCTTTCTTT
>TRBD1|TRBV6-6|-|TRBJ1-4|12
CATGQANEKLFF
TGTGCCACGGGACAGGCGAATGAAAAACTGTTTTTT
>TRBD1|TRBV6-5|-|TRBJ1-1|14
CASRAGTANTEAFF
TGTGCCAGCAGGGCTGGGACAGCGAACACTGAAGCTTTCTTT
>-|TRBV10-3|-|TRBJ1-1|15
CAISEGLVGVTEAFF
TGTGCCATCAGTGAGGGTCTTGTCGGGGTGACTGAAGCTTTCTTT
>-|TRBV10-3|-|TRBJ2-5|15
CAISESAITEETQYF
TGTGCCATCAGTGAGTCAGCGATAACCGAAGAGACCCAGTACTTC
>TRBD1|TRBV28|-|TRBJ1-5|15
CASSVITTGPQPQHF
TGTGCCAGCAGTGTGATAACGACAGGGCCTCAGCCCCAGCATTTT
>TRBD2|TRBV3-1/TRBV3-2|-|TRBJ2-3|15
CASSQHGAGAVTQYF
TGTGCCAGCAGCCAACATGGCGCGGGAGCGGTCACGCAGTATTTT
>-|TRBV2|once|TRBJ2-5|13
CASSGSIQETQYF
TGTGCCAGCAGTGGTAGCATTCAAGAGACCCAGTACTTC
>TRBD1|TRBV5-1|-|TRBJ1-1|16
CASSLRAGGGYTEAFF
TGCGCCAGCAGCTTGAGGGCAGGGGGCGGGTACACTGAAGCTTTCTTT
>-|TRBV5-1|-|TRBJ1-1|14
CASSPGQQNTEAFF
TGCGCCAGCAGCCCCGGACAACAAAACACTGAAGCTTTCTTT
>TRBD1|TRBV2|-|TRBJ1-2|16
CASRPGQGRTMGGYTF
TGTGCCAGCAGACCTGGACAGGGGCGGACTATGGGGGGCTACACCTTC
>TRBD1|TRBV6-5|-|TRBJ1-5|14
CASRNTGVSQPQHF
TGTGCCAGCAGAAATACAGGGGTTTCGCAGCCCCAGCATTTT
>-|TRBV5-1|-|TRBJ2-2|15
CASSLALTNPGELFF
TGCGCCAGCAGCTTGGCCCTCACAAATCCCGGGGAGCTGTTTTTT
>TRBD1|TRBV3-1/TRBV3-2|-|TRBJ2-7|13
CASSQKQGGEQYF
TGTGCCAGCAGCCAAAAACAGGGGGGCGAGCAGTACTTC
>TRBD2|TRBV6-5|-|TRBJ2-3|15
CASTYSGGRTDTQYF
TGTGCCAGCACTTATAGCGGGGGGCGCACAGATACGCAGTATTTT
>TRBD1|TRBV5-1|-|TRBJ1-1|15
CASSLVPGGLTEAFF
TGCGCCAGCAGCTTGGTGCCAGGGGGCCTCACTGAAGCTTTCTTT
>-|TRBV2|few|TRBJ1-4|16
CASILRGGATNEKLFF
TGTGCCAGCATATTAAGAGGGGGGGCAACTAATGAAAAACTGTTTTTT